These 13 T cell receptor beta chains were sequenced from one sample in a study of T cells in Graves' hyperthyroidism and ophthalmopathy. Amplification of TCR beta CDR3 regions used RNA as the template. Initially, a first-round RT-PCR of the TCR CDR3 employed the HTBI primer set. TCRdb analysed the multiplex PCR reads with MiXCR anew, one entry per CDR3 protein. Of 350,000 or so distinct CDR3 sequences in the sample, 15% to 20% were seen once. Sequencing input: blood. The receptors stem from a woman aged 40 to 55 with Graves' ophthalmopathy.

On this clonotype itself: A much larger clone sits a single nucleotide away, making a read error possible. The chain employs TRBV7-2 and TRBJ1-1, with TRBD1 as a possible D gene (5 bases). This CDR3 has 12 residues. V dropped 10 bases and J dropped 7 bases, with 16 bases sitting between them. Germline V gene sequence: CDR1 SGHTA, CDR2 FQGNSA. CDR3 coding DNA: TGTGCCAACAGGCCGAATATATTTGAAGCTTTCTTT. This gives the protein CANRPNIFEAFF.

This clonotype has at least ten counts. The CDR3 protein is CASSFRQRELETQYF. The CDR3 DNA follows: TGTGCCAGCAGTTTTCGCCAGCGGGAGTTAGAGACCCAGTACTTC. V and J are TRBV28 and TRBJ2-5; 8 nucleotides match TRBD2. The CDR3 contains 15 residues. V shed 3 bases, J shed 4 bases, and the junction held 7 bases outside the gene matches. Germline V gives CDR1 MDHEN, CDR2 SYDVKM.

This clonotype was found many times. V usage is TRBV3-1 and J usage is TRBJ1-3, with unresolved D. V gave up 1 base and J gave up 2 bases, with 6 bases separating them. Per germline, CDR1 LGHDT and CDR2 YNNKEL (reference sequence). This CDR3 region has 14 residues. The CDR3 sequence: CASSQGAAGNTIYF. The CDR3 region has the DNA TGTGCCAGCAGCCAAGGGGCAGCTGGAAACACCATATATTTT.

The J gene is TRBJ1-5, the V gene TRBV24-1; a possible D gene is TRBD1 (6 bases). The V end lost 9 bases, the J end lost 4 bases, and 12 bases lay between the germline ends. This CDR3 has 13 amino acids. Per the germline V gene, CDR1 is KGHDR and CDR2 is SFDVKD. The CDR3 DNA follows: TGTGCCACCGCGGACAGACTTAATCAGCCCCAGCATTTT. It specifies CATADRLNQPQHF.

This clonotype was observed a single time. The gene calls are TRBV2 and TRBJ2-2; TRBD1 matches at 10 bases. V was pared by 6 bases and J by 5 bases, with 9 bases of the junction left unmatched. Germline V CDR1 and CDR2: SNHLY, FYNNEI. This CDR3 spans 16 amino acids. In DNA, the CDR3 is TGTGCCAGCAGGGAGCCGGGACAGGGGTTTACCGGGGAGCTGTTTTTT. It yields the protein CASREPGQGFTGELFF.

The genes are TRBV12-3 or TRBV12-4 and TRBJ2-6; D is uncertain. Deletions cut 5 bases from V and 2 bases from J, with 10 bases between. The CDR3 length is 15 residues. The CDR3 DNA reads as TGTGCCAGCAGTGTAAGCCCCCCTGGGGCCAACGTCCTGACTTTC. Translation: CASSVSPPGANVLTF.

This clonotype has a count of ten or more. The rearrangement links TRBV6-1 to TRBJ1-5, with D possibly matching TRBD1 (6 bases). The CDR3 loop spans 16 amino acids. V lost 3 bases and J 6 bases, leaving 18 bases between the germline ends. Per germline, CDR1 MNHNS and CDR2 SASEGT. The CDR3 sequence is CASSDPPGVSRQPQHF. The CDR3 nucleotides read TGTGCCAGCAGTGATCCCCCAGGGGTCAGTCGTCAGCCCCAGCATTTT.

This clonotype was counted at least ten times. The chain couples TRBV28 to TRBJ2-3, with D tentatively TRBD2 (6 bases). Germline CDR1 is MDHEN and CDR2 is SYDVKM. The germline V and J ends were trimmed by 2 bases and 1 base, with 13 bases remaining between them. CDR3 size: 16 residues. CDR3 residues: CASSLGSSARTDTQYF. As DNA, the CDR3 is TGTGCCAGCAGTTTAGGGTCTAGCGCCCGCACAGATACGCAGTATTTT.

This clonotype was recorded many times. The rearrangement joins TRBV24-1 to TRBJ2-5, with 7 bases lining up with TRBD2. The CDR3 covers 16 residues. The germline V gene encodes CDR1 KGHDR and CDR2 SFDVKD. Germline trimming cut 1 base from V and 2 bases from J; bases unmatched to any gene: 6. In DNA, the CDR3 is TGTGCCACCAGTGATTTTCGGGGGGTGGGACAAGAGACCCAGTACTTC. Protein sequence: CATSDFRGVGQETQYF.

This clonotype was counted ten times or more. V and J are TRBV5-1 and TRBJ2-5; D call uncertain. The CDR3 length is 12 residues. CDR1 SGHRS and CDR2 YFSETQ come from the germline V gene. V was cut by 2 bases and J by 3 bases, with 5 bases left in between. CDR3 in DNA: TGCGCCAGCAGCTTCCACGAAGAGACCCAGTACTTC. Residues: CASSFHEETQYF.

This clonotype was counted many times. V gene TRBV6-1 combines with J gene TRBJ2-5; the D gene is possibly TRBD2 (6 bases). Germline-derived CDR1 and CDR2 are MNHNS and SASEGT. V gave up 8 bases and J gave up 5 bases, with 18 bases separating them. This CDR3 spans 14 amino acids. The CDR3 sequence: CASRGSGFWETQYF. The CDR3 nucleotides read TGTGCCAGCCGGGGGTCAGGGTTCTGGGAGACCCAGTACTTC.

The table lists this clonotype with many counts. This chain links TRBV19 with TRBJ2-7; D may match TRBD1 or TRBD2 (6 bases each). The germline V gene has CDR1 LNHDA and CDR2 SQIVND (reference sequence). Trimming stripped 6 bases from V and 3 bases from J, with 9 bases between. CDR3 length: 12 residues. The CDR3 spells CASSAGHYEQYF. In nucleotides, the CDR3 is TGTGCCAGTAGCGCGGGACACTACGAGCAGTACTTC.

This clonotype was recorded at least ten times. J is TRBJ2-5 and V is TRBV7-8; TRBD1 might be the D (5 bases). This CDR3 contains 14 residues. Germline values: CDR1 SGHVS, CDR2 FQNEAQ. V lost 1 base and J 6 bases, leaving 12 bases between the germline ends. The CDR3 region is CASSLGQPRKTQYF. CDR3 nucleotides: TGTGCCAGCAGCTTAGGACAGCCACGTAAGACCCAGTACTTC.